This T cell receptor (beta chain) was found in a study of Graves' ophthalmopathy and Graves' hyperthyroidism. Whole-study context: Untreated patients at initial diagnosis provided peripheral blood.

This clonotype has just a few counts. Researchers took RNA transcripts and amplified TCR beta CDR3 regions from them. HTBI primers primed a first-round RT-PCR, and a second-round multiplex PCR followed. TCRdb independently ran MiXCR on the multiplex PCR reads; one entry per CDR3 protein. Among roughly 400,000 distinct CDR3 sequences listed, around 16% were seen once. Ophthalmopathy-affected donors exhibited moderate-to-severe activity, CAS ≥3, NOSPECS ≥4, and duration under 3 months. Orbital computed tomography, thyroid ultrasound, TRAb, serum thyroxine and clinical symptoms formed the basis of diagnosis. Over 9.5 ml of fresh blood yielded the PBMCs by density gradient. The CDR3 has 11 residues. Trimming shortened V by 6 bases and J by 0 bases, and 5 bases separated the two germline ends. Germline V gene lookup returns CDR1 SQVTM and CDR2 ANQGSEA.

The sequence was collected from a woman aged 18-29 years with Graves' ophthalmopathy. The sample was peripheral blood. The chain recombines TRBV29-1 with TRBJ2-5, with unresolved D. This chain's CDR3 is CSVRYQETQYF. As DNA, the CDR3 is TGCAGCGTCCGGTACCAAGAGACCCAGTACTTC.